This T cell receptor (beta chain) was sequenced for a study of shared clonotypes between healthy human individuals. Study overall: CD4 naive and memory got three plates each, CD8 naive two, CD8 memory one. Findings of the study overall: Shared across a few donors were roughly 4.8% of the naive CD4 clonotypes. Memory subsets generally showed smaller estimated richness than naive subsets did. The four-donor shared clonotypes exceeded non-shared clonotypes in generation probability, with non-shared ones scoring lower.

Clones were read by immunoSEQ multiplex PCR, and TCRdb kept only the in-frame ones, dropping some. Among about 2.3 million clones listed, around 92% were seen once. This CDR3 spans 15 amino acids. The V gene's germline CDR1 is SGHRS and CDR2 YFSETQ. The J segment lost 12 bases and the V segment lost 0 bases, leaving 12 bases of the junction unmatched. A note on this clone: What it recognizes is unknown.

Sample: naive CD4+ T cells from PBMCs. Subset reported: CD45RA+ positively selected. This TCR was sampled from a young man in good health. Some clones in this sample may be carry-over from other donors' samples. The chain carries TRBV5-1 and TRBJ1-1; 9 positions agree with TRBD1. CDR3 nucleotides: TGCGCCAGCAGCTTGGGGGGACAGGGAATCGGGGAACCTTTCTTT. Residues: CASSLGGQGIGEPFF.